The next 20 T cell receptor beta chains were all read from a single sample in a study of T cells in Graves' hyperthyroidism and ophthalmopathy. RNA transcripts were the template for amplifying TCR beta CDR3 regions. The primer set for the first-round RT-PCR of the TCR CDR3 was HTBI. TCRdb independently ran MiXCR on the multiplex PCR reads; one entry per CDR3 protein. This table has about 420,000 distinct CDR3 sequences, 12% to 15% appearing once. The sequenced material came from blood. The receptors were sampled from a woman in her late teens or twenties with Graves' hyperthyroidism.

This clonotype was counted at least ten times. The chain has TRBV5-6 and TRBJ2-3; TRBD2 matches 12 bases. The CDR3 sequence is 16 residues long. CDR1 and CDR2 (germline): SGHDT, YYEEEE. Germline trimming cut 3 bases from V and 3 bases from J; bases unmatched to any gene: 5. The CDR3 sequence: CASSYRTSGNTDTQYF. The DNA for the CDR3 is TGTGCCAGCAGCTATAGGACTAGCGGGAATACAGATACGCAGTATTTT.

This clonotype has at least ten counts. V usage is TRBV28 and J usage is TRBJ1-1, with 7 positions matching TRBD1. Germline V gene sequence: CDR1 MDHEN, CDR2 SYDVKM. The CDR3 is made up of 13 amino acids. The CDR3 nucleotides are TGTGCTTCGAAGCCAGGGGGGAACACTGAAGCTTTCTTT. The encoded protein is CASKPGGNTEAFF.

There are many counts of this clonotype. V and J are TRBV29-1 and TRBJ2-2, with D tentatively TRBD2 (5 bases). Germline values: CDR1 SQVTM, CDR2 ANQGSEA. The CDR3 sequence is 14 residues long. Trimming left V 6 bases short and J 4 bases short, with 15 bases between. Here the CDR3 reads CSVDQSGLTGELFF. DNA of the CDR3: TGCAGCGTCGACCAGAGCGGCCTCACCGGGGAGCTGTTTTTT.

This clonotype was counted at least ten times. CDR3 nucleotides: TGTGCCATCAGTGGGCAGGGACTAGCGGAGCATAAAGAGACCCAGTACTTC. This gives the protein CAISGQGLAEHKETQYF. This chain links TRBV10-3 with TRBJ2-5, with TRBD2 matching 11 bases. Trimming cost V 4 bases and J 3 bases; bases outside gene matches: 10. The germline V gene encodes CDR1 ENHRY and CDR2 SYGVKD. CDR3 length equals 17 residues.

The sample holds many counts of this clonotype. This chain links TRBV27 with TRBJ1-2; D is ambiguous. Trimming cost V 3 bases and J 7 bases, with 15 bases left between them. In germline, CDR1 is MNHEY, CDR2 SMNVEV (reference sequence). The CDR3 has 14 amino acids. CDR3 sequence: CASSFSPGRGGYTF. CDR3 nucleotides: TGTGCCAGCAGTTTCTCCCCCGGGAGAGGTGGCTACACCTTC.

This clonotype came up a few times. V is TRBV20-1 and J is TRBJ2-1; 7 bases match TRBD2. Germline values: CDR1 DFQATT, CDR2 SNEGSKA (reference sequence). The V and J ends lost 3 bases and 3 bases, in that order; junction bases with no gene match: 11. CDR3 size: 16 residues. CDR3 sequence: CSASLAATPGYNEQFF. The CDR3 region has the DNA TGCAGTGCTAGCCTAGCGGCGACTCCCGGCTACAATGAGCAGTTCTTC.

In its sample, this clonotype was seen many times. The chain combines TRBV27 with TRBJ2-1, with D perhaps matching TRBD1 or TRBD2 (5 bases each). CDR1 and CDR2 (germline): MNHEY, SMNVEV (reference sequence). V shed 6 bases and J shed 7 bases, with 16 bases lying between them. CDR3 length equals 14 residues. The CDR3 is CASRGTGPGNEQFF. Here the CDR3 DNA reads TGTGCCAGCAGAGGGACCGGGCCGGGGAATGAGCAGTTCTTC.

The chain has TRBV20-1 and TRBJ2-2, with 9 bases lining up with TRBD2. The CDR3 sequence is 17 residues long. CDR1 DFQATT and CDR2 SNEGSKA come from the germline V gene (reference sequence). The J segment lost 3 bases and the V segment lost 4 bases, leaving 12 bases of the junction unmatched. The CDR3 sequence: CSATGLAGRMDTGELFF. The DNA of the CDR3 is TGCAGTGCTACGGGACTAGCTGGTCGTATGGACACCGGGGAGCTGTTTTTT.

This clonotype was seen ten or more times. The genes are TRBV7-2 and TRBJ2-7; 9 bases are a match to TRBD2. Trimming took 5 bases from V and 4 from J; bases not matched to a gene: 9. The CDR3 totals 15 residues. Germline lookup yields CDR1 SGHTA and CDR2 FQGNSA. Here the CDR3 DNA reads TGTGCCAGCAGCCAAATTAGCGGGAGCATTTACGAGCAGTACTTC. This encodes CASSQISGSIYEQYF.

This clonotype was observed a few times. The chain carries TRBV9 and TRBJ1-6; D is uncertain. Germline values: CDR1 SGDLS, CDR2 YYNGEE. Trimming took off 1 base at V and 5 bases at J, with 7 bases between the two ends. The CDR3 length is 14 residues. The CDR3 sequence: CASSVKVDNSPLHF. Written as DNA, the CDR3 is TGTGCCAGCAGCGTAAAGGTTGATAATTCACCCCTCCACTTT.

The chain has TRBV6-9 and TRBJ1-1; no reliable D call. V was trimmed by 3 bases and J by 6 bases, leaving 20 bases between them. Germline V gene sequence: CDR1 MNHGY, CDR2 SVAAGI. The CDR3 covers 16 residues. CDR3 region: CASSYDPTRGSAEAFF. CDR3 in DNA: TGTGCCAGCAGTTACGACCCGACGCGGGGTAGCGCTGAAGCTTTCTTT.

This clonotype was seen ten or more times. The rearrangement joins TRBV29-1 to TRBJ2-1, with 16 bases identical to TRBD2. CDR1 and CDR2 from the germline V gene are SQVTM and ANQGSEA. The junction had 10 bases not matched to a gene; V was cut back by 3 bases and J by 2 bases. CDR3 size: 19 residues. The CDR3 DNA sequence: TGCAGCGTTGAGGGACTAGCGGGAGGGAGACTAGTAGCCTACAATGAGCAGTTCTTC. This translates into CSVEGLAGGRLVAYNEQFF.

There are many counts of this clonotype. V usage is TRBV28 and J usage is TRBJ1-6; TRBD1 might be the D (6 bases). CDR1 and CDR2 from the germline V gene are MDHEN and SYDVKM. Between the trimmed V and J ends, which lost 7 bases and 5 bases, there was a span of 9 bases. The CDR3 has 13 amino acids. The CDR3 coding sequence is TGTGCCAGCAAAGGGGGAGATAATTCACCCCTCCACTTT. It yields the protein CASKGGDNSPLHF. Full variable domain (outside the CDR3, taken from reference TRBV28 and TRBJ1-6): DVKVTQSSRYLVKRTGEKVFLECVQDMDHENMFWYRQDPGLGLRLIYFSYDVKMKEKGDIPEGYSVSREKKERFSLILESASTNQTSMYLCASKGGDNSPLHFGNGTRLTVT.

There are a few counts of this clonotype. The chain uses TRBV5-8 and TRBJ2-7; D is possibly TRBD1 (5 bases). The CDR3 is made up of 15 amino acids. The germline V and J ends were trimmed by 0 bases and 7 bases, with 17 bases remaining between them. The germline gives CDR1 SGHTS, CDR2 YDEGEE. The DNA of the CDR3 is TGTGCCAGCAGCTTGGGGTGGACCCAAAAGGGGGAGCAGTACTTC. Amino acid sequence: CASSLGWTQKGEQYF. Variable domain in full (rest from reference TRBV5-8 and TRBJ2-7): EAGVTQSPTHLIKTRGQQATLRCSPISGHTSVYWYQQALGLGLQFLLWYDEGEERNRGNFPPRFSGRQFPNYSSELNVNALELEDSALYLCASSLGWTQKGEQYFGPGTRLTVT.

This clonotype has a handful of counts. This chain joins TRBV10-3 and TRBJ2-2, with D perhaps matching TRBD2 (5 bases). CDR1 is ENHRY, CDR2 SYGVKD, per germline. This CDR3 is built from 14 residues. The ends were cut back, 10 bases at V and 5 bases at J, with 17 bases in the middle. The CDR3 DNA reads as TGTGCCACCATAGAGGGAGACCTTACCGGGGAGCTGTTTTTT. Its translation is CATIEGDLTGELFF.

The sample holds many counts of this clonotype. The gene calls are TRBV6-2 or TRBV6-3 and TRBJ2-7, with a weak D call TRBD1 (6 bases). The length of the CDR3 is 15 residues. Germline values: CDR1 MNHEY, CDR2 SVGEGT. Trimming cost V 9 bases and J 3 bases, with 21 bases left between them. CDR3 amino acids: CASRTSGTRVYEQYF. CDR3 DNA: TGTGCCAGTCGCACGTCCGGGACACGGGTCTACGAGCAGTACTTC.

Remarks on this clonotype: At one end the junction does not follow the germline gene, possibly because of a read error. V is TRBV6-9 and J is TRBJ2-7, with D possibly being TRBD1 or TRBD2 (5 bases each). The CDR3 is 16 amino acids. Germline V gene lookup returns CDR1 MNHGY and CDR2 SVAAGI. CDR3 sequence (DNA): TGTACCAGCAGTTATTCCCTCGGGGCTGTGGGCGACGAGCAGTACTTC. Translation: CTSSYSLGAVGDEQYF.

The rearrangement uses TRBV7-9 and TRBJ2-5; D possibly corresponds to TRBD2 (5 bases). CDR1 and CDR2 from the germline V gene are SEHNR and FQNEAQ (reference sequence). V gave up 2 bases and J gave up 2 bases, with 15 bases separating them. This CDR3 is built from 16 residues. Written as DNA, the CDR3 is TGTGCCAGCAGCTTACCGGGGTCTGGGCATCAAGAGACCCAGTACTTC. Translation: CASSLPGSGHQETQYF.

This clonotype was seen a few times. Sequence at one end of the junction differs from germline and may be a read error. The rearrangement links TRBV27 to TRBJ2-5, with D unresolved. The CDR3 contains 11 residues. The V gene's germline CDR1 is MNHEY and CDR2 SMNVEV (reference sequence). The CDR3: CASSRVCFRHF. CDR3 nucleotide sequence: TGTGCCAGCAGTAGGGTCTGCTTTCGTCACTTC.

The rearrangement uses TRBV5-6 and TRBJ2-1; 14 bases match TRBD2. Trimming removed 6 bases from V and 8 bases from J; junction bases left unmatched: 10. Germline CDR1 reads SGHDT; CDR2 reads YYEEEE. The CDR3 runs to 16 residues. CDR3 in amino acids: CASTLGLAGEIDEQFF. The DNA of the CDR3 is TGTGCCAGCACCCTGGGACTAGCGGGAGAGATCGATGAGCAGTTCTTC.